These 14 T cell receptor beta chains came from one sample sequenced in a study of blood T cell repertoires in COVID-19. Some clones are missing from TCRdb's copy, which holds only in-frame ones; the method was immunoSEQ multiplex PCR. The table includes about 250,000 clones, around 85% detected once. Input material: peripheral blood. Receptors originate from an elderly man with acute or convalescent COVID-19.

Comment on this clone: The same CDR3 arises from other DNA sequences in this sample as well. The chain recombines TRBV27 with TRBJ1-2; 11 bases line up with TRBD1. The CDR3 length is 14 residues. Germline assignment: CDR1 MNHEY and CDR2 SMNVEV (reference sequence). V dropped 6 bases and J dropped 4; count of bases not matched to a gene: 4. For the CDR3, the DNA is TGTGCCAGCAGCCGGGGACAGGGGGGCTATGGCTACACCTTC. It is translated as CASSRGQGGYGYTF.

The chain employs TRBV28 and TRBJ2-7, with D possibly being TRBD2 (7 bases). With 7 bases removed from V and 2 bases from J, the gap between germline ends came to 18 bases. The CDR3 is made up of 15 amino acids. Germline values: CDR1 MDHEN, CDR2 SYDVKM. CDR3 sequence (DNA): TGTGCCAGCACTCGAGGGGGAGGGCCGGCCTACGAGCAGTACTTC. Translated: CASTRGGGPAYEQYF.

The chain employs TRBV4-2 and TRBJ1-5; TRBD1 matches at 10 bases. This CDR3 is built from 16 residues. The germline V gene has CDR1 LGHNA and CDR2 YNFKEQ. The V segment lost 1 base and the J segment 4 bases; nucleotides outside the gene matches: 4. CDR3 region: CASSQAVGQGNQPQHF. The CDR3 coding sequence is TGTGCCAGCAGCCAAGCGGTGGGACAGGGGAATCAGCCCCAGCATTTT.

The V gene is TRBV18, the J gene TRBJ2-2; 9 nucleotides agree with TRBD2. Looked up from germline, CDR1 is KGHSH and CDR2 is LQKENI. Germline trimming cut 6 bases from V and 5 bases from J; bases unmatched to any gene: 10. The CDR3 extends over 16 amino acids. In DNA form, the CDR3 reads TGTGCCAGCTCCACCACCCTAGCGGGACCGACCGGGGAGCTGTTTTTT. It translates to CASSTTLAGPTGELFF.

The CDR3, as DNA: TGTGCCAGCTCACCACCGGGGAGGGAGGGAAACACTGAAGCTTTCTTT. Residues: CASSPPGREGNTEAFF. V is TRBV18 and J is TRBJ1-1; D is ambiguous. V was shortened by 0 bases and J by 2 bases, with 13 bases between the two germline ends. This CDR3 has 16 residues. From germline, CDR1 is KGHSH and CDR2 LQKENI.

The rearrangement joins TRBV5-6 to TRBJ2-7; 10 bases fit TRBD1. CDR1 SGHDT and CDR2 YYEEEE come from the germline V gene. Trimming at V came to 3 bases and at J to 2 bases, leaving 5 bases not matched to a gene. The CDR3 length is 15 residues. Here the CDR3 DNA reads TGTGCCAGCAGCTCGGACAGGGGGTTCCCCTACGAGCAGTACTTC. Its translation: CASSSDRGFPYEQYF.

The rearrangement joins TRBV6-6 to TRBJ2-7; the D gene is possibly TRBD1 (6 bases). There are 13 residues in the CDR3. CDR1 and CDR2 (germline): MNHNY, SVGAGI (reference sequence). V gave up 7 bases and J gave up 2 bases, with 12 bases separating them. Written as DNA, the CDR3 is TGTGCCAGCACTACAGGGACGGCCTACGAGCAGTACTTC. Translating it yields CASTTGTAYEQYF.

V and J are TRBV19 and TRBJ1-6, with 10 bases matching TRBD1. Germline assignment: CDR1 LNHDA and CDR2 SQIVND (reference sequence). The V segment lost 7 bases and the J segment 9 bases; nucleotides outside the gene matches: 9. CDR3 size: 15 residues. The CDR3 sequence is CASTRGQGVSSPLHF. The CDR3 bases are TGTGCCAGTACCCGCGGACAGGGGGTATCTTCACCCCTCCACTTT.

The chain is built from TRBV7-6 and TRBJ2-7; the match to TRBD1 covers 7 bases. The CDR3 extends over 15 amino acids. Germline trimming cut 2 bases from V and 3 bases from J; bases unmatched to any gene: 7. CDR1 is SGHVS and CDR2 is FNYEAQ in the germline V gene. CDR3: CASSLSSGGHYEQYF. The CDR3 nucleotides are TGTGCCAGCAGCTTAAGTTCAGGGGGTCACTACGAGCAGTACTTC. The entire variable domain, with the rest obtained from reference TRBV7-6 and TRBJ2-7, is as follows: GAGVSQSPRYKVTKRGQDVALRCDPISGHVSLYWYRQALGQGPEFLTYFNYEAQQDKSGLPNDRFSAERPEGSISTLTIQRTEQRDSAMYRCASSLSSGGHYEQYFGPGTRLTVT.

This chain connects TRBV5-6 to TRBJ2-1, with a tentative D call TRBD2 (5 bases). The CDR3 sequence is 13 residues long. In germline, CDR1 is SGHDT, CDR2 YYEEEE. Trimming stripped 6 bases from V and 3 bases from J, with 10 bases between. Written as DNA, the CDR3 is TGTGCCAGCACCCCCCGGGACTACAATGAGCAGTTCTTC. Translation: CASTPRDYNEQFF.

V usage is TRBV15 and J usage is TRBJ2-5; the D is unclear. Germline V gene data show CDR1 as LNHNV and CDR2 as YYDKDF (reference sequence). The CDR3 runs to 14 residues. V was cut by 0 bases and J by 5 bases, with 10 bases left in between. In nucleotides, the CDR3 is TGTGCCACCAGCAGAGATTGGGCGCCTGAGACCCAGTACTTC. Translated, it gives CATSRDWAPETQYF. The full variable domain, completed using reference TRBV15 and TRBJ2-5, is DAMVIQNPRYQVTQFGKPVTLSCSQTLNHNVMYWYQQKSSQAPKLLFHYYDKDFNNEADTPDNFQSRRPNTSFCFLDIRSPGLGDTAMYLCATSRDWAPETQYFGPGTRLLVL.

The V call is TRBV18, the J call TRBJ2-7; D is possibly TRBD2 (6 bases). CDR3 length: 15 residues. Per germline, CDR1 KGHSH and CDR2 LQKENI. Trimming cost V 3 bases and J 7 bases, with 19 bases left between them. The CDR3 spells CASSPGQGGRIEQYF. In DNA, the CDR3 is TGTGCCAGCTCACCGGGGCAGGGAGGCAGGATAGAGCAGTACTTC.

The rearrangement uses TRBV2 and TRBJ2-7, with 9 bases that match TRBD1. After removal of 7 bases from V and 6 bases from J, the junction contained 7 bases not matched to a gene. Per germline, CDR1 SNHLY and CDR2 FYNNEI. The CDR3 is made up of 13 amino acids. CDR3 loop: CASIGQGQGEQYF. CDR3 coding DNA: TGTGCCAGCATAGGACAGGGACAGGGCGAGCAGTACTTC.

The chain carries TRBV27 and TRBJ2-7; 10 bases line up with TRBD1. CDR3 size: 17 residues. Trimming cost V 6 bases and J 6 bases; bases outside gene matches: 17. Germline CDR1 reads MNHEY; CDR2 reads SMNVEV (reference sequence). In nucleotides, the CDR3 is TGTGCCAGCAGCCCAGGCCACGGACAGGGGGTTGAAGCCGAGCAGTACTTC. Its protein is CASSPGHGQGVEAEQYF.